The source of this TCR beta chain is a study of blood T cell repertoires in COVID-19. TCRdb's copy holds only in-frame clones and misses some; the assay was immunoSEQ multiplex PCR. The repertoire consists of some 120,000 clones, with around nine tenths occurring once and the leading ten covering about 4%. This CDR3 has 14 amino acids. The germline gives CDR1 SGHVS, CDR2 FQNEAQ. V was pared by 5 bases and J by 7 bases, with 8 bases of the junction left unmatched. The chain combines TRBV7-8 with TRBJ1-5; TRBD1 matches at 7 bases. The receptor comes from a man between 45 and 60 years old with active COVID-19. Material for sequencing was peripheral blood. For the CDR3, the DNA is TGTGCCAGCAGCCGAGACAGGGCCAGCCAGCCCCAGCATTTT. Translating it yields CASSRDRASQPQHF.